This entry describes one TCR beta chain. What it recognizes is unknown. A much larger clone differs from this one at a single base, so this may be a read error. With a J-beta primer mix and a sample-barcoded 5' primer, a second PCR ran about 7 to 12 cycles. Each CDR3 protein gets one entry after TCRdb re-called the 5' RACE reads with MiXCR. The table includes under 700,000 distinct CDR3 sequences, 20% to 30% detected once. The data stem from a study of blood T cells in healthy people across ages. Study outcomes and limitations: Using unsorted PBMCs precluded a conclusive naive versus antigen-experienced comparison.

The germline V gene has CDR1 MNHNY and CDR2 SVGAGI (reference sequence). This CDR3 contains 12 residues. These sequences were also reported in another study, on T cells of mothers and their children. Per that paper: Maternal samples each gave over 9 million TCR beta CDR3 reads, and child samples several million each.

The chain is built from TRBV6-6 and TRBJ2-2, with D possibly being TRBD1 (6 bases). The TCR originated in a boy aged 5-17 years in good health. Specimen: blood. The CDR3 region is CAGSQGTGELFF. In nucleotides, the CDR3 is TGTGCCGGCAGTCAGGGGACCGGGGAGCTGTTTTTT.